The 28 T cell receptor beta chains given below trace back to one sample, sequenced in a study of identical twins. TCRdb called the 5' RACE reads again in MiXCR, with one record for every CDR3 protein. The data show about 570,000 distinct CDR3 sequences, with 9% to 10% seen just once and roughly 3% held by the top ten. Another study also made use of these data, one on yellow fever vaccine responses in identical twins.

The source material was PBMCs. The source of these receptors is a woman under 30 in good health.

The chain employs TRBV5-1 and TRBJ2-2; 11 nucleotides align to TRBD2. Per the germline V gene, CDR1 is SGHRS and CDR2 is YFSETQ. CDR3 size: 16 residues. V lost 4 bases and J lost 4; bases outside the gene matches: 6. CDR3 nucleotides: TGCGCCAGCAGCGGTTTAGCGGGGGGGCCCACCGGGGAGCTGTTTTTT. Translated, it gives CASSGLAGGPTGELFF.

This clonotype has at least ten counts. The junction shows a germline mismatch at one end, possibly a read error. The CDR3 spells CASSSAPGVGQFF. In DNA, the CDR3 is TGTGCTAGCAGCTCCGCGCCCGGAGTGGGCCAGTTCTTC. J is TRBJ2-1 and V is TRBV7-7; D gene uncertain. Germline lookup yields CDR1 SSHAT and CDR2 FNYEAQ (reference sequence). The CDR3 loop spans 13 amino acids.

This clonotype has at least ten counts. CDR3 protein: CSARDLGLAGGELFF. The DNA for the CDR3 is TGCAGTGCTAGAGATCTAGGACTAGCGGGAGGGGAGCTGTTTTTT. The V gene is TRBV20-1, the J gene TRBJ2-2; 12 bases fit TRBD2. CDR3 length: 15 amino acids. Germline CDR1 DFQATT, CDR2 SNEGSKA (reference sequence). Unmatched junction bases numbered 4, after V lost 0 bases and J lost 8 bases.

This chain connects TRBV2 to TRBJ2-2; 16 bases agree with TRBD2. Germline V gene sequence: CDR1 SNHLY, CDR2 FYNNEI. With V trimmed by 6 bases and J by 1 base, 8 bases remained unmatched. This CDR3 is 19 amino acids long. CDR3 in amino acids: CASRSPGLAGGMNTGELFF. CDR3 DNA: TGTGCCAGCAGATCGCCGGGACTAGCGGGAGGGATGAACACCGGGGAGCTGTTTTTT.

The table lists this clonotype with many counts. CDR3 protein: CASSPTRWATDTQYF. The CDR3, as DNA: TGCGCCAGCAGCCCCACTCGGTGGGCCACAGATACGCAGTATTTT. The chain recombines TRBV5-1 with TRBJ2-3; D remains unclear. The CDR3 runs 15 residues. From germline, CDR1 is SGHRS and CDR2 YFSETQ. The germline V and J ends were trimmed by 4 bases and 2 bases, with 14 bases remaining between them.

This clonotype was detected a few times. This rearrangement joins TRBV10-1 to TRBJ2-1, with TRBD1 identical over 7 bases. CDR3 length: 14 residues. With V trimmed by 4 bases and J by 6 bases, 6 bases remained unmatched. Germline assignment: CDR1 WNHNN and CDR2 SYGVQD (reference sequence). The CDR3 region has the DNA TGCGCCAGCAGTGGCCAACAGGGGACCAATGAGCAGTTCTTC. Residues: CASSGQQGTNEQFF.

This clonotype was detected ten times or more. The J gene is TRBJ2-7, the V gene TRBV12-3 or TRBV12-4; 8 bases are a match to TRBD2. The CDR3 runs to 16 residues. After removal of 5 bases from V and 4 bases from J, the junction contained 13 bases not matched to a gene. The CDR3 loop reads CASSNNAGGRFYEQYF. DNA of the CDR3: TGTGCCAGCAGTAACAACGCGGGAGGCAGGTTTTACGAGCAGTACTTC.

This clonotype came up a few times. The J gene is TRBJ1-6, the V gene TRBV9, with 7 bases identical to TRBD1. The CDR3 is 13 amino acids. CDR1 and CDR2 (germline): SGDLS, YYNGEE. The V and J ends lost 0 bases and 11 bases, in that order; junction bases with no gene match: 2. As DNA, the CDR3 is TGTGCCAGCAGCGTAGCCCAGGGGGCACCCCTCCACTTT. This codes for CASSVAQGAPLHF.

This clonotype was counted at least ten times. The chain joins TRBV28 to TRBJ2-3, with 7 nucleotides matching TRBD2. The germline gives CDR1 MDHEN, CDR2 SYDVKM. This CDR3 region has 16 residues. The V and J ends lost 5 bases and 1 base, in that order; junction bases with no gene match: 9. The CDR3 nucleotides are TGTGCCAGCAGTCACGGACTAGATCGCGGCACAGATACGCAGTATTTT. The encoded protein is CASSHGLDRGTDTQYF.

The sample holds a few counts of this clonotype. The chain is built from TRBV10-1 and TRBJ2-1; D is possibly TRBD1 or TRBD2 (5 bases each). This CDR3 is 15 amino acids long. The germline V gene has CDR1 WNHNN and CDR2 SYGVQD (reference sequence). V was shortened by 6 bases and J by 4 bases, with 16 bases between the two germline ends. The CDR3 nucleotides are TGCGCCAGCAGCGCCTCAGAGGGACGATACAATGAGCAGTTCTTC. Its translation: CASSASEGRYNEQFF.

The chain combines TRBV6-1 with TRBJ1-6; no reliable D call. The CDR3 covers 10 residues. Between the trimmed V and J ends, which lost 2 bases and 16 bases, there was a span of 6 bases. Germline CDR1 reads MNHNS; CDR2 reads SASEGT. The CDR3 sequence: CASSERELHF. CDR3 bases: TGTGCCAGCAGTGAAAGGGAACTCCACTTT.

The J gene is TRBJ2-7, the V gene TRBV27, with 7 bases that match TRBD2. V gave up 2 bases and J gave up 4 bases; unmatched junction bases: 5. The germline gives CDR1 MNHEY, CDR2 SMNVEV (reference sequence). The CDR3 contains 14 residues. CDR3 sequence: CASSLAGVGYEQYF. CDR3 coding DNA: TGTGCCAGCAGTTTAGCGGGGGTCGGGTACGAGCAGTACTTC.

This clonotype occurred a few times. V is TRBV5-5 and J is TRBJ2-3; 11 bases fit TRBD2. The CDR3 covers 18 residues. V was pared by 5 bases and J by 1 base, with 12 bases of the junction left unmatched. Germline V gene sequence: CDR1 SGHKS, CDR2 YYEKEE (reference sequence). In nucleotides, the CDR3 is TGTGCCAGCAGATCGCTAGCGGGAGGAAACCTAGGCACAGATACGCAGTATTTT. It codes for CASRSLAGGNLGTDTQYF.

This clonotype appeared a few times. This chain links TRBV7-9 with TRBJ1-1; D gene ambiguous. The V end lost 6 bases, the J end lost 4 bases, and 6 bases lay between the germline ends. The germline gives CDR1 SEHNR, CDR2 FQNEAQ (reference sequence). CDR3 size: 11 residues. The CDR3 sequence is CASRRTTEAFF. CDR3 sequence (DNA): TGTGCCAGCAGGAGAACCACTGAAGCTTTCTTT.

The CDR3: CASSFWKAGQETQYF. The CDR3 nucleotides are TGTGCCAGCAGCTTTTGGAAGGCTGGCCAAGAGACCCAGTACTTC. The chain is built from TRBV7-9 and TRBJ2-5; no definite D call. Germline CDR1 reads SEHNR; CDR2 reads FQNEAQ (reference sequence). The ends were cut back, 3 bases at V and 1 base at J, with 12 bases in the middle. The CDR3 consists of 15 residues.

The chain uses TRBV7-9 and TRBJ1-4; D not certain. The CDR3 is 15 amino acids. In germline, CDR1 is SEHNR, CDR2 FQNEAQ (reference sequence). Trimming stripped 2 bases from V and 3 bases from J, with 10 bases between. CDR3 sequence (DNA): TGTGCCAGCAGCTTAAGTGGAATCTCTAATGAAAAACTGTTTTTT. It yields the protein CASSLSGISNEKLFF.

This clonotype was observed a few times. This chain uses TRBV5-4 with TRBJ1-1; TRBD1 matches 7 bases. The germline V gene encodes CDR1 SGHNT and CDR2 YYREEE (reference sequence). CDR3 length equals 16 residues. Trimming at V came to 0 bases and at J to 5 bases, leaving 10 bases not matched to a gene. Here the CDR3 DNA reads TGTGCCAGCAGCTTGGGGGGGGCCGACAGGGTGACTGAAGCTTTCTTT. This codes for CASSLGGADRVTEAFF.

This clonotype has only a few counts. The J gene is TRBJ2-1, the V gene TRBV3-1; D assignment may be TRBD1 or TRBD2 (7 bases each). V shed 4 bases and J shed 15 bases, with 19 bases lying between them. CDR1 is LGHDT and CDR2 is YNNKEL in the germline V gene (reference sequence). The CDR3 length is 13 residues. CDR3 coding DNA: TGTGCCAGCAGCCCAGGCGGCCAGGGGGGGCCGTTCTTC. This gives the protein CASSPGGQGGPFF.

The V and J genes are TRBV11-2 and TRBJ2-3; D is perhaps TRBD2 (6 bases). CDR3 length: 16 residues. The ends were cut back, 1 base at V and 3 bases at J, with 14 bases in the middle. Germline V gene lookup returns CDR1 SGHAT and CDR2 FQNNGV. CDR3 DNA: TGTGCCAGCAGCTTAGTGGGGGGTGTGGTGACAGATACGCAGTATTTT. It is translated as CASSLVGGVVTDTQYF.

The chain combines TRBV29-1 with TRBJ2-7; D unclear. This CDR3 has 13 amino acids. Trimming stripped 2 bases from V and 3 bases from J, with 11 bases between. Germline-derived CDR1 and CDR2 are SQVTM and ANQGSEA. The CDR3 bases are TGCAGCGTTGAATACCCCGGAATCTACGAGCAGTACTTC. The encoded protein is CSVEYPGIYEQYF.

This clonotype has just a few counts. V usage is TRBV3-1 and J usage is TRBJ2-1, with D uncertain. The CDR3 has 14 amino acids. V gave up 1 base and J gave up 8 bases, with 12 bases separating them. Germline-derived CDR1 and CDR2 are LGHDT and YNNKEL (reference sequence). Written as DNA, the CDR3 is TGTGCCAGCAGCCAAGCCTGGGATGCGGATGAGCAGTTCTTC. Its protein product is CASSQAWDADEQFF.

This clonotype appeared a few times. The rearrangement links TRBV7-9 to TRBJ2-5; the D is unclear. The CDR3 loop spans 14 amino acids. The V gene lost 4 bases and the J gene lost 4 bases, with 13 bases spanning the gap. CDR1 and CDR2 from the germline V gene are SEHNR and FQNEAQ (reference sequence). Written as DNA, the CDR3 is TGTGCCAGCAGCTCCCAAGGAATAGGAGAGACCCAGTACTTC. Translation: CASSSQGIGETQYF.

The chain links TRBV7-9 to TRBJ2-3; possible D gene TRBD2, 6 bases. CDR3 length: 16 amino acids. The V gene's germline CDR1 is SEHNR and CDR2 FQNEAQ (reference sequence). V shed 5 bases and J shed 2 bases, with 17 bases lying between them. The CDR3: CASSRGSGSFTDTQYF. The DNA of the CDR3 is TGTGCCAGCAGCCGAGGTAGCGGTTCTTTCACAGATACGCAGTATTTT.

The table lists this clonotype with many counts. This chain links TRBV7-2 with TRBJ2-1, with 7 bases matching TRBD2. V shed 5 bases, J shed 0 bases, and the junction held 7 bases outside the gene matches. The CDR3 has 16 residues. Germline V CDR1 and CDR2: SGHTA, FQGNSA. The CDR3 loop reads CASSISGLISYNEQFF. CDR3 bases: TGTGCCAGCAGCATTAGCGGGCTGATCTCCTACAATGAGCAGTTCTTC.

This clonotype has at least ten counts. The V call is TRBV6-2 or TRBV6-3, the J call TRBJ2-7; 8 bases map to TRBD1. Germline CDR1 and CDR2: MNHEY and SVGEGT. The V and J ends lost 6 bases and 4 bases, in that order; junction bases with no gene match: 8. This CDR3 spans 14 amino acids. The CDR3 DNA follows: TGTGCCAGCAGGAACGGACAGGGCGTTTACGAGCAGTACTTC. This encodes CASRNGQGVYEQYF.

The chain combines TRBV6-6 with TRBJ2-7, with unresolved D. CDR3 length: 11 residues. The V gene's germline CDR1 is MNHNY and CDR2 SVGAGI (reference sequence). V dropped 8 bases and J dropped 5 bases, with 10 bases sitting between them. Here the CDR3 DNA reads TGTGCCAGCTCTGCCACACACGAGCAGTACTTC. Amino acids: CASSATHEQYF.

This clonotype was counted many times. The chain has TRBV7-9 and TRBJ1-1, with 10 nucleotides matching TRBD1. V lost 5 bases and J lost 7; bases outside the gene matches: 7. CDR3 length equals 14 residues. Germline-derived CDR1 and CDR2 are SEHNR and FQNEAQ (reference sequence). This chain's CDR3 is CASSALGQGFEAFF. In DNA, the CDR3 is TGTGCCAGCAGCGCGCTGGGACAGGGGTTTGAAGCTTTCTTT.

This chain links TRBV20-1 with TRBJ2-3; TRBD2 aligns across 12 bases. J gave up 2 bases and V 0 bases, and 9 bases lay outside the gene matches. Germline loops: CDR1 DFQATT, CDR2 SNEGSKA (reference sequence). There are 18 residues in the CDR3. The CDR3 spells CSARDYQGLAGHTDTQYF. In nucleotides, the CDR3 is TGCAGTGCTAGAGATTACCAGGGACTAGCGGGTCACACAGATACGCAGTATTTT.